By share, the clone carrying this TCR beta chain counts as medium-sized (0.01 to 0.1%). The V gene's germline CDR1 is MNHEY and CDR2 SVGEGT. The ends were cut back, 2 bases at V and 2 bases at J, with 16 bases in the middle. The CDR3 covers 16 residues. Tregs were sorted as CD4+CD25+CD127-/low cells. Constant-region reverse primers amplified full-length variable regions, followed by semi-nested Nested Universal Primer A PCR. TCRdb passed the 5' RACE reads through MiXCR, listing each CDR3 protein once. The data contain about 9,000 distinct CDR3 sequences, 30% to 40% of them singletons. The origin of this receptor is a female donor with breast cancer. The sample consisted of Tregs sorted from blood. This rearrangement joins TRBV6-2 or TRBV6-3 to TRBJ2-7; D tentatively fits TRBD1 or TRBD2 (5 bases each). The CDR3 spells CASSYPNRDGTYEQYF. CDR3 bases: TGTGCCAGCAGTTACCCGAACCGGGACGGAACCTACGAGCAGTACTTC.